Shown below are 11 T cell receptor beta chains from a single sample sequenced in a study of cytomegalovirus exposure and HLA in healthy donors. Sequencing was performed with immunoSEQ multiplex PCR; in TCRdb, only in-frame clones are kept and a portion is missing. The repertoire holds around 150,000 clones, with roughly 80% as singletons. Sequences were obtained from PBMCs. All receptors come from a man aged 25-45 years in good health and CMV-seropositive.

The chain is built from TRBV4-1 and TRBJ2-7; a weak D match, TRBD2 (5 bases). The CDR3 has 14 residues. Germline assignment: CDR1 MGHRA and CDR2 YSYEKL. V shed 1 base and J shed 4 bases, with 11 bases lying between them. The CDR3 is CASSQVLTTYEQYF. The CDR3 DNA sequence: TGCGCCAGCAGCCAAGTCCTGACTACTTACGAGCAGTACTTC.

This rearrangement joins TRBV29-1 to TRBJ2-7; a weak D match, TRBD2 (5 bases). Trimming removed 8 bases from V and 3 bases from J, with 14 bases in between. Germline V CDR1 and CDR2: SQVTM, ANQGSEA. This CDR3 is built from 12 residues. The CDR3 is CSCRGANYEQYF. In nucleotides, the CDR3 is TGCAGCTGCCGGGGAGCAAACTACGAGCAGTACTTC.

The CDR3 loop is CASSVGQGPYNEQFF. For the CDR3, the DNA is TGTGCCAGCAGCGTAGGGCAGGGGCCCTACAATGAGCAGTTCTTC. The chain uses TRBV9 and TRBJ2-1; tentatively, D is TRBD1 (6 bases). The CDR3 is 15 amino acids. Germline assignment: CDR1 SGDLS and CDR2 YYNGEE. Deletions cut 0 bases from V and 2 bases from J, with 9 bases between. The full variable domain, its missing parts supplied by reference TRBV9 and TRBJ2-1, is DSGVTQTPKHLITATGQRVTLRCSPRSGDLSVYWYQQSLDQGLQFLIQYYNGEERAKGNILERFSAQQFPDLHSELNLSSLELGDSALYFCASSVGQGPYNEQFFGPGTRLTVL.

The V and J genes are TRBV5-1 and TRBJ1-2, with D tentatively TRBD1 (5 bases). The ends were cut back, 4 bases at V and 4 bases at J, with 14 bases in the middle. This CDR3 contains 14 residues. From germline, CDR1 is SGHRS and CDR2 YFSETQ. As DNA, the CDR3 is TGCGCCAGCAGCCAACGAACGGGGGGCTATGGCTACACCTTC. Amino acids: CASSQRTGGYGYTF.

This clone has a single count. The chain is built from TRBV29-1 and TRBJ2-3; 7 bases line up with TRBD2. This CDR3 contains 17 residues. With 2 bases clipped from V and 4 bases from J, the junction kept 15 bases outside the gene matches. Germline values: CDR1 SQVTM, CDR2 ANQGSEA. CDR3 in amino acids: CSVEHEAGRSTPDTQYF. The DNA of the CDR3 is TGCAGCGTTGAACACGAAGCGGGACGCTCAACCCCAGATACGCAGTATTTT.

CDR3 loop: CASSQDRGVPFF. CDR3 nucleotide sequence: TGTGCCAGCAGCCAAGATCGGGGGGTCCCTTTCTTT. This chain joins TRBV14 and TRBJ1-1; the D gene is possibly TRBD1 (5 bases). Germline CDR1 SGHDN, CDR2 FVKESK. The CDR3 contains 12 residues. V was shortened by 0 bases and J by 12 bases, with 11 bases between the two germline ends.

The gene calls are TRBV6-1 and TRBJ2-5; D is perhaps TRBD2 (5 bases). Per the germline V gene, CDR1 is MNHNS and CDR2 is SASEGT. V was pared by 6 bases and J by 4 bases, with 15 bases between. The CDR3 has 14 amino acids. Here the CDR3 DNA reads TGTGCCAGCAGATACGCCCGGGAAGGAGAGACCCAGTACTTC. This gives the protein CASRYAREGETQYF.

The chain joins TRBV7-6 to TRBJ1-1; TRBD1 matches 8 bases. The J segment lost 1 base and the V segment lost 8 bases, leaving 3 bases of the junction unmatched. The CDR3 runs 13 residues. Germline V CDR1 and CDR2: SGHVS, FNYEAQ. In DNA, the CDR3 is TGTGCCAGCGGGACAGGTCGGAACACTGAAGCTTTCTTT. As protein: CASGTGRNTEAFF.

This chain joins TRBV5-1 and TRBJ2-3, with D possibly TRBD1 on 5 matching bases. Looked up from germline, CDR1 is SGHRS and CDR2 is YFSETQ. The V end was cut by 0 bases, the J end by 0 bases, with 11 bases between. CDR3 size: 16 residues. CDR3 region: CASSLGQGESTDTQYF. CDR3 sequence (DNA): TGCGCCAGCAGCTTGGGGCAGGGTGAGAGCACAGATACGCAGTATTTT.

The V and J genes are TRBV5-4 and TRBJ2-3; 7 bases map to TRBD1. The CDR3 length is 15 residues. The V segment lost 4 bases and the J segment 2 bases; nucleotides outside the gene matches: 7. Germline V gene data show CDR1 as SGHNT and CDR2 as YYREEE (reference sequence). CDR3 sequence (DNA): TGTGCCAGCAGCCCGGACAGGACCGTCACAGATACGCAGTATTTT. It translates to CASSPDRTVTDTQYF.

The V and J genes are TRBV6-1 and TRBJ1-1; tentatively, D is TRBD1 (6 bases). The V gene lost 8 bases and the J gene lost 7 bases, with 11 bases spanning the gap. The CDR3 consists of 11 residues. From germline, CDR1 is MNHNS and CDR2 SASEGT. CDR3: CASAATGEAFF. The CDR3 region has the DNA TGTGCCAGCGCGGCGACAGGTGAAGCTTTCTTT.